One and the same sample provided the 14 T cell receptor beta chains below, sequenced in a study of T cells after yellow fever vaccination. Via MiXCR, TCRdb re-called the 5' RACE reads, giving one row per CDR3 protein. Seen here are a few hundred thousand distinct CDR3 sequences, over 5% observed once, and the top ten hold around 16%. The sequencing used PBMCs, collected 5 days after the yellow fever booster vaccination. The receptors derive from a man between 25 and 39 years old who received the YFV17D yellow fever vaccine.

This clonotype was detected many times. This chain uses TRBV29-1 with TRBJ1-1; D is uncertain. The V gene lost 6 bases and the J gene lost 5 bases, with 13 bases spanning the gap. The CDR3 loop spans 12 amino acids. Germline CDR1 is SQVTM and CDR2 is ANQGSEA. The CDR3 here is CSVSVDDTEAFF. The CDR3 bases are TGCAGCGTGTCCGTTGATGATACTGAAGCTTTCTTT.

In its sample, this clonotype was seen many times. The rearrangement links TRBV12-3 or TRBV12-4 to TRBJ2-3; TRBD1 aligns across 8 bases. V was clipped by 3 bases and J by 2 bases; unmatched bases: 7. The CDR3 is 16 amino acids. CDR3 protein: CASSFRQGRFTDTQYF. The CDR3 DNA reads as TGTGCCAGCAGTTTCCGACAGGGGCGTTTCACAGATACGCAGTATTTT.

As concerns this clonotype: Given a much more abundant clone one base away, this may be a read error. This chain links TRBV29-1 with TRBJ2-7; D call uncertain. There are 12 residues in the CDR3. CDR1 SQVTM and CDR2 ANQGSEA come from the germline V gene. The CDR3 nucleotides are TGCATCGTTGCGCAGTCCTCCTACGAGCAGTACTTC. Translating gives CIVAQSSYEQYF.

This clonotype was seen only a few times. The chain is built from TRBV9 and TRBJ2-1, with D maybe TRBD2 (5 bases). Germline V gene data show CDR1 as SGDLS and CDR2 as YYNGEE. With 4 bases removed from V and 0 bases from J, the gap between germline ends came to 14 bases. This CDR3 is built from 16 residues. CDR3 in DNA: TGTGCCAGCAGCCCCACGGACTCTTACTCCTACAATGAGCAGTTCTTC. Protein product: CASSPTDSYSYNEQFF.

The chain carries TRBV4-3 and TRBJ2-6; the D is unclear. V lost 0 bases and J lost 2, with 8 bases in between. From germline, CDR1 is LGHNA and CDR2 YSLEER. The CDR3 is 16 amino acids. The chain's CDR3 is CASSQDSPPGANVLTF. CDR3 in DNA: TGCGCCAGCAGCCAAGACAGCCCCCCTGGGGCCAACGTCCTGACTTTC.

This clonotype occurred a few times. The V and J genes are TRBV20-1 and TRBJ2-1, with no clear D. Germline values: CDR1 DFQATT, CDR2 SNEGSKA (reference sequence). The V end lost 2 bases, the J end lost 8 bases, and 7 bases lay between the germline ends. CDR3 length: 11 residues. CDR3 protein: CSARFPHEQFF. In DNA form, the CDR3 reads TGCAGTGCTAGATTCCCACATGAGCAGTTCTTC.

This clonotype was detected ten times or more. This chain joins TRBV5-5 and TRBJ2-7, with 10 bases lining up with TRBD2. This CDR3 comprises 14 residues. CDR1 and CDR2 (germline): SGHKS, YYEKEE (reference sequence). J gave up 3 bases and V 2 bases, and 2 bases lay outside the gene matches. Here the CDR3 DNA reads TGTGCCAGCAGCTTAGGGACTAGCGTCTACGAGCAGTACTTC. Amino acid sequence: CASSLGTSVYEQYF.

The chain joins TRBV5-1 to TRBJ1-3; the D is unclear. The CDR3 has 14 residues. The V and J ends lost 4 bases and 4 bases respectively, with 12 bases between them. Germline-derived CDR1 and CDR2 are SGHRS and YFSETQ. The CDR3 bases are TGCGCCAGCAGCCTGCAGACCGACGGAAACACCATATATTTT. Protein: CASSLQTDGNTIYF.

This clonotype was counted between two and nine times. CDR3 residues: CASSPMAGGNYGYTF. The CDR3 coding sequence is TGTGCCAGCAGCCCCATGGCGGGCGGAAACTATGGCTACACCTTC. This sequence joins TRBV7-6 and TRBJ1-2; D gene uncertain. V lost 5 bases and J lost 2, with 15 bases in between. This CDR3 region has 15 residues. Germline V gene sequence: CDR1 SGHVS, CDR2 FNYEAQ.

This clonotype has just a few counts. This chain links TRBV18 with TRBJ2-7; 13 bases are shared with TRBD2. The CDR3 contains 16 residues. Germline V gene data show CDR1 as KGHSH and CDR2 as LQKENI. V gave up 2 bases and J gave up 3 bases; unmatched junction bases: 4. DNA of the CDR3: TGTGCCAGCTCACCAGTTGGGACTAGCGGGAACTACGAGCAGTACTTC. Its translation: CASSPVGTSGNYEQYF.

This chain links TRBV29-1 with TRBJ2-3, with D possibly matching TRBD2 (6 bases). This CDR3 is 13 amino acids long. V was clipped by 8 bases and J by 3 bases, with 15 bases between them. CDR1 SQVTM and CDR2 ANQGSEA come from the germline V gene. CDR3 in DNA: TGCAGCCACACGGAGGGGAGGACAGATACGCAGTATTTT. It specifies CSHTEGRTDTQYF.

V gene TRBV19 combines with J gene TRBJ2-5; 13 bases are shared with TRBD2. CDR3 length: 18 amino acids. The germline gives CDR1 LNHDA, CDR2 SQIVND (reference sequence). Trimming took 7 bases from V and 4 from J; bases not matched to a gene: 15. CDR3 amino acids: CASTDNLLAGGPGETQYF. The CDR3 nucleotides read TGTGCCAGTACCGATAACCTACTAGCGGGAGGGCCGGGAGAGACCCAGTACTTC.

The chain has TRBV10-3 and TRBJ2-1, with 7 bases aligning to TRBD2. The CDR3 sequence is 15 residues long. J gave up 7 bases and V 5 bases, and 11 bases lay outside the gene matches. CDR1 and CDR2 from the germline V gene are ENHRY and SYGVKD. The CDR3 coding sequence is TGTGCCATCAGTATAGCCCCGGGCGGGAGTAATGAGCAGTTCTTC. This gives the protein CAISIAPGGSNEQFF.

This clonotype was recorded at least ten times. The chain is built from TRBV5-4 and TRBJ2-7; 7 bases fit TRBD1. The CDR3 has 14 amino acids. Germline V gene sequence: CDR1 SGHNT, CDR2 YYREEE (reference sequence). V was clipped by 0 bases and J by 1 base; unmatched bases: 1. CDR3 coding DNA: TGTGCCAGCAGCTTGGCACAGGGGTCCTACGAGCAGTACTTC. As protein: CASSLAQGSYEQYF.